Below, one T cell receptor (beta chain) is given with its context. The antigen remains unidentified. Libraries were prepared by immunoSEQ multiplex PCR; TCRdb keeps only in-frame clonotypes and omits some of them. The sample yields fewer than 50,000 clones, 90% seen once. The CDR3 runs 13 residues. From germline, CDR1 is MNHEY and CDR2 SVGAGI. The junction had 3 bases not matched to a gene; V was cut back by 0 bases and J by 8 bases. The data originate from a study of brain T cells in children with intractable seizures. Overall study results and limits: Patients' HCMV serostatus was unknown; virus specificity rests on CDR3 similarity alone. Clones missing pre-surgery may reflect undersampling of that blood sample.

Sequencing was limited to surgery cases with top T cell transcript signatures in brain tissue. Before surgery, patients took at least one anti-epileptic drug. This chain connects TRBV6-5 to TRBJ1-2; 7 nucleotides agree with TRBD1. The sample here was peripheral blood, taken at surgery. The TCR sequence derives from a girl aged 2 to 9 with tuberous sclerosis and intractable seizures. The CDR3 region is CASSYSTGVGYTF. The DNA for the CDR3 is TGTGCCAGCAGTTACTCAACAGGGGTAGGCTACACCTTC.